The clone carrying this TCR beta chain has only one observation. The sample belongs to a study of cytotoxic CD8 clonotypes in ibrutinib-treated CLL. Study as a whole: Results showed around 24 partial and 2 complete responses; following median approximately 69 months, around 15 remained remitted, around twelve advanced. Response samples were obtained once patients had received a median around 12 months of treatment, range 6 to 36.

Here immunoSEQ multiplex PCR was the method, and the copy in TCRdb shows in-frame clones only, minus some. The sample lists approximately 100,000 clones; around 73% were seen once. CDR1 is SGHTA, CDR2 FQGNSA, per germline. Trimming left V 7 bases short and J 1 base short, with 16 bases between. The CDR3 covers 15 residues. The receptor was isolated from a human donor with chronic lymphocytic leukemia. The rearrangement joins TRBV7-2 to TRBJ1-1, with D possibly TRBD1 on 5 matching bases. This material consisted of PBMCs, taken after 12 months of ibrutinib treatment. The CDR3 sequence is CASTPRGGRNTEAFF. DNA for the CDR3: TGTGCCAGCACTCCTCGGGGGGGACGGAACACTGAAGCTTTCTTT.